This T cell receptor (beta chain) was observed in a study of blood T cells in healthy people across ages. Study observations and caveats: When one million T cells were used, diversity estimates were thought to be underestimates.

Researchers isolated at least 7 million PBMCs per sample. As concerns this clonotype: Its specificity is unknown.

Next came a second PCR, run for about 6 to 12 cycles, which used a sample-barcoded 5' primer along with a J-beta primer mix. Each cDNA was tagged by a template-switch adaptor containing 12 random nucleotides. Every sample gave at least 3 million paired-end reads containing CDR3. TCRdb analysed the 5' RACE reads with MiXCR anew, one entry per CDR3 protein. The sample yields some 690,000 distinct CDR3 sequences, 22% seen once. V shed 6 bases, J shed 4 bases, and the junction held 9 bases outside the gene matches. Germline V gene data show CDR1 as MDHEN and CDR2 as SYDVKM. This CDR3 is 14 amino acids long.

The rearrangement links TRBV28 to TRBJ2-7; the match to TRBD1 covers 7 bases. This TCR was recovered from a man between 65 and 79 years old in good health. The sample comprised blood. This chain's CDR3 is CASSRDSIVYEQYF. As DNA, the CDR3 is TGTGCCAGCAGCCGGGACAGTATTGTTTACGAGCAGTACTTC.